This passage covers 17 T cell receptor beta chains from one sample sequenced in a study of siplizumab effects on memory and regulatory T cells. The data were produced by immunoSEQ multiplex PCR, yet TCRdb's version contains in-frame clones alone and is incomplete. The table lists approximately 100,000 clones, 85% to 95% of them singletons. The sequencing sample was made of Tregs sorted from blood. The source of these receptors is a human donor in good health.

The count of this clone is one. This chain's CDR3 is CASSGTGEKLFF. The CDR3 DNA reads TGTGCCAGCAGCGGGACTGGCGAAAAACTGTTTTTT. The rearrangement uses TRBV6-1 and TRBJ1-4, with D possibly being TRBD1 (5 bases). The CDR3 sequence is 12 residues long. The ends were cut back, 6 bases at V and 8 bases at J, with 10 bases in the middle. Germline CDR1 reads MNHNS; CDR2 reads SASEGT.

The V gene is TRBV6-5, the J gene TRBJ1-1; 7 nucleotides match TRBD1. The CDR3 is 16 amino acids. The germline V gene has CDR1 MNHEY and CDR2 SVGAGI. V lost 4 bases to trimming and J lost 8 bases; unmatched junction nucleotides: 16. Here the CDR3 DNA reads TGTGCCAGCAGTTCCGAGGGGGCTCCCCCCTGGGGGGAAGCTTTCTTT. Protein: CASSSEGAPPWGEAFF.

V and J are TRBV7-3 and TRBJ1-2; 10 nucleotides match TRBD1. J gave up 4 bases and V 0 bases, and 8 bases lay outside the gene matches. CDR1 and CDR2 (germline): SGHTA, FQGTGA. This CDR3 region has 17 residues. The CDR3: CASSLTSDRGLIYGYTF. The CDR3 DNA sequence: TGTGCCAGCAGCTTAACTTCTGACAGGGGGCTTATCTATGGCTACACCTTC.

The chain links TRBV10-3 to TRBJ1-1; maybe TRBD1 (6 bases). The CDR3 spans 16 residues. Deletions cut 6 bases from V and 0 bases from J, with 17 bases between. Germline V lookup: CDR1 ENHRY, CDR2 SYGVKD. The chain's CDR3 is CAISLFQGSMNTEAFF. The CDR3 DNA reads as TGTGCCATCAGCCTCTTTCAGGGGTCGATGAACACTGAAGCTTTCTTT.

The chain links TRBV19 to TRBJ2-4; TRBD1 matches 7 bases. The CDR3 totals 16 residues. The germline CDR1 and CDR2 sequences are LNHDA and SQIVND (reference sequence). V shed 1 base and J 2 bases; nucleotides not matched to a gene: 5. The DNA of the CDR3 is TGTGCCAGTAGTATAGGGGAGACAGGGTCCAAAAACATTCAGTACTTC. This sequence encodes CASSIGETGSKNIQYF. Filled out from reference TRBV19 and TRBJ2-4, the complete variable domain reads DGGITQSPKYLFRKEGQNVTLSCEQNLNHDAMYWYRQDPGQGLRLIYYSQIVNDFQKGDIAEGYSVSREKKESFPLTVTSAQKNPTAFYLCASSIGETGSKNIQYFGAGTRLSVL.

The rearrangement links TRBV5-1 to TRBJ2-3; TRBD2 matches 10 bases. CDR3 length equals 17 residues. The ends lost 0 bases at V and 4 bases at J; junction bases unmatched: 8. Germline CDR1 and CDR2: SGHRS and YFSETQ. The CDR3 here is CASSLGLAGESSDTQYF. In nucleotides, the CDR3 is TGCGCCAGCAGCTTGGGGCTAGCGGGAGAGTCGTCAGATACGCAGTATTTT. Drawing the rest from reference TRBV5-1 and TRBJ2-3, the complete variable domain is KAGVTQTPRYLIKTRGQQVTLSCSPISGHRSVSWYQQTPGQGLQFLFEYFSETQRNKGNFPGRFSGRQFSNSRSEMNVSTLELGDSALYLCASSLGLAGESSDTQYFGPGTRLTVL.

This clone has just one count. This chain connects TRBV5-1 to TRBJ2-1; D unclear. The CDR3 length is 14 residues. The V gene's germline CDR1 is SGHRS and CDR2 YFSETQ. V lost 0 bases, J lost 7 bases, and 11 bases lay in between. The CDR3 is CASSLGPRRNEQFF. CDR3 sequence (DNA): TGCGCCAGCAGCTTGGGTCCACGGCGGAATGAGCAGTTCTTC.

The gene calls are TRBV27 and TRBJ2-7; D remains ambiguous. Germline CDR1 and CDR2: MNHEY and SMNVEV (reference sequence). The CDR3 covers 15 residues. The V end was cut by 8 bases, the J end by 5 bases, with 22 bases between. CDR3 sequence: CASQGRGFKIDEQYF. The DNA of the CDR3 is TGTGCCAGCCAAGGCAGAGGCTTTAAAATTGACGAGCAGTACTTC.

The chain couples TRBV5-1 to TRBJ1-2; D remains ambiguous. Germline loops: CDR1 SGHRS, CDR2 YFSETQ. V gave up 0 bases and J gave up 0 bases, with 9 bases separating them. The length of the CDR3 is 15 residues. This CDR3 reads CASSLGPRTNYGYTF. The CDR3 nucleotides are TGCGCCAGCAGCTTGGGACCGAGGACTAACTATGGCTACACCTTC.

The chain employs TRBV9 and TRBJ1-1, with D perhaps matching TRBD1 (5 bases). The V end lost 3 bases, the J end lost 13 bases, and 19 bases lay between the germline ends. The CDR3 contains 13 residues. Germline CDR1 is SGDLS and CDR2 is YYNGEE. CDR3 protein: CASSGGGPGPLFF. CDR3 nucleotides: TGTGCCAGCAGCGGGGGGGGACCGGGACCCCTTTTCTTT. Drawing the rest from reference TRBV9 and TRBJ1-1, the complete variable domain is DSGVTQTPKHLITATGQRVTLRCSPRSGDLSVYWYQQSLDQGLQFLIQYYNGEERAKGNILERFSAQQFPDLHSELNLSSLELGDSALYFCASSGGGPGPLFFGQGTRLTVV.

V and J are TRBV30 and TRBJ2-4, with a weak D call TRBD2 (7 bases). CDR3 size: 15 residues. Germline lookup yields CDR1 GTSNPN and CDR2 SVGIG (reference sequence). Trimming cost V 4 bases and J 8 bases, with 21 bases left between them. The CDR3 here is CAWKRKIGGEDIQYF. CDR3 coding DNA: TGTGCCTGGAAGCGAAAAATAGGGGGGGAGGACATTCAGTACTTC.

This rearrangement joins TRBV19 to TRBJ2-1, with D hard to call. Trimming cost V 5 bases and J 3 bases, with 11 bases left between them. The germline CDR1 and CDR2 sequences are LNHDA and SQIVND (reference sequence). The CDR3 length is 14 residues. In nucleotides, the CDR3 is TGTGCCAGTAGTTATCTTGGCTTCTACAATGAGCAGTTCTTC. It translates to CASSYLGFYNEQFF.

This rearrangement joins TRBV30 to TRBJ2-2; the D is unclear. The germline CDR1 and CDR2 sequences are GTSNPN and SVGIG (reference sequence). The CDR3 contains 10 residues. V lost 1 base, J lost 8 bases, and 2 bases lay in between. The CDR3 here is CAWSAGELFF. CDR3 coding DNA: TGTGCCTGGAGTGCAGGGGAGCTGTTTTTT.

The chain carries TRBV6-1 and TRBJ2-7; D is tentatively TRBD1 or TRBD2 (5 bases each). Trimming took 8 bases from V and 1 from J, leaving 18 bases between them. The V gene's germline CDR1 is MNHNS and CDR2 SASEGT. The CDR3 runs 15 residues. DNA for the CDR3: TGTGCCAGCGGCCGGGGCCCGGACCCTTCCTACGAGCAGTACTTC. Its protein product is CASGRGPDPSYEQYF.

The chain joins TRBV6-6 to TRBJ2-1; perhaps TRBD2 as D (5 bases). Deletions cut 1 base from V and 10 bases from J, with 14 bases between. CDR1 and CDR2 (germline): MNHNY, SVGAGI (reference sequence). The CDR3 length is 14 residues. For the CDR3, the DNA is TGTGCCAGCAGTTACTGGGGAGAGCCTCCCGAGCAGTTCTTC. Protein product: CASSYWGEPPEQFF.

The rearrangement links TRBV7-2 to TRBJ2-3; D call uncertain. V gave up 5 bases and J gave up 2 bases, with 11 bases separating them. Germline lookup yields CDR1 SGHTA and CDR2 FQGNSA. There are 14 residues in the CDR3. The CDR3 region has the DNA TGTGCCAGCAGCCCTCGCAGGTTCACAGATACGCAGTATTTT. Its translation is CASSPRRFTDTQYF.

Here the CDR3 DNA reads TGTGCCTGGAGTAAGGAGAGGGCCCGGTTCACCGGGGAGCTGTTTTTT. Amino acid sequence: CAWSKERARFTGELFF. This chain connects TRBV30 to TRBJ2-2, with a possible D match to TRBD2 (5 bases). V lost 2 bases and J lost 4, with 17 bases in between. The V gene's germline CDR1 is GTSNPN and CDR2 SVGIG (reference sequence). This CDR3 has 16 amino acids.